The entry that follows covers one T cell receptor beta chain sequence. These data come from a study of shared clonotypes between healthy human individuals. Using immunoSEQ multiplex PCR, the repertoire was profiled, and TCRdb retains in-frame clones only, with some absent. The sample contains fewer than 700,000 clones, around three quarters of which appear only once. Trimming cost V 1 base and J 4 bases, with 10 bases left between them. Germline V lookup: CDR1 GTSNPN, CDR2 SVGIG (reference sequence). The CDR3 consists of 13 residues. The study enrolled healthy HIV-negative adults without recent acute infections or vaccinations as donors. Tens of millions of PBMCs were counted before genomic DNA extraction.

The chain has TRBV30 and TRBJ1-1; D is possibly TRBD1 (5 bases). The material sequenced was PBMCs. This TCR was sampled from a middle-aged woman in good health. Some clones in this sample may be carry-over from other donors' samples. CDR3 sequence reads: CAWSGGGGTEAFF. The CDR3 DNA is TGTGCCTGGAGTGGCGGGGGAGGCACTGAAGCTTTCTTT.